This T cell receptor beta chain derives from a study of breast tumors, draining lymph nodes, adjacent tissues. Study findings and constraints: Tumor TCR diversity was below lymph nodes but above nontumor tissue. The lymph node origin of tumor T cells was framed as consistent with a hypothesis, not demonstrated.

Using its own MiXCR run on the multiplex PCR reads, TCRdb lists one record per CDR3 protein. Among under 70,000 distinct CDR3 sequences, approximately 47% were seen once, and the ten largest hold approximately 8.7%. This clonotype occurred many times. Its matching antigen is unknown. Germline-derived CDR1 and CDR2 are SGHTA and FQGNSA. This CDR3 has 14 residues. V lost 6 bases, J lost 2 bases, and 11 bases lay in between. This receptor was taken from a female donor with breast cancer. Some clones in this sample may be carry-over from other donors' samples. Sequencing was carried out using breast tumor tissue. The chain is built from TRBV7-2 and TRBJ2-1; weak D call: TRBD1 (6 bases). CDR3 nucleotide sequence: TGTGCCAGCAGGACCAGGGGCACCTACAATGAGCAGTTCTTC. Amino acid sequence: CASRTRGTYNEQFF. The full variable domain, with the rest looked up from reference TRBV7-2 and TRBJ2-1, is GAGVSQSPSNKVTEKGKDVELRCDPISGHTALYWYRQSLGQGLEFLIYFQGNSAPDKSGLPSDRFSAERTGGSVSTLTIQRTQQEDSAVYLCASRTRGTYNEQFFGPGTRLTVL.